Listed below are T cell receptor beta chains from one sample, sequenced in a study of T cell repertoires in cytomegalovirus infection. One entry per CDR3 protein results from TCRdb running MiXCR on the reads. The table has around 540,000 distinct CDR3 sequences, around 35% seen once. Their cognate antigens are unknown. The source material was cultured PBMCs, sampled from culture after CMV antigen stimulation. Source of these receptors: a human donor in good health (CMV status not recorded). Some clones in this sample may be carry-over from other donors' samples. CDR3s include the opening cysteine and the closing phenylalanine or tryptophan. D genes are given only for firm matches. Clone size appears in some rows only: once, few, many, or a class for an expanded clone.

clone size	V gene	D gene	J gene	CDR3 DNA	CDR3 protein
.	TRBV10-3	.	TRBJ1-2	TGTGCCATCAGTGAGAGTCCAGCCGCCGGCTACACCTTC	CAISESPAAGYTF
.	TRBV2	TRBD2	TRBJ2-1	TGTGCCAGCTCATGGGGGCTAGCGGGAGCGAATGAGCAGTTCTTC	CASSWGLAGANEQFF
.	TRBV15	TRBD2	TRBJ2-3	TGTGCCACCAGCGGCCGACTAGCGGGAGGGCGGGATACGCAGTATTTT	CATSGRLAGGRDTQYF
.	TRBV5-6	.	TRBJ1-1	TGTGCCAGCAGCCGAATAGAGGAAGCTTTCTTT	CASSRIEEAFF
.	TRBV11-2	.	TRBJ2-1	TGTGCCAGCAGCTATACATCCAGCTCCTACAATGAGCAGTTCTTC	CASSYTSSSYNEQFF
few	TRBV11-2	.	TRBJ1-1	TGTGCCAGCAGCTTAGTTCGATTTGAACGGGGGGCGACCACTGAAGCTTTCTTT	CASSLVRFERGATTEAFF
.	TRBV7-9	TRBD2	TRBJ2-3	TGTGCCAGCAGGGAGACTAGCGCTGTGTCAGATACGCAGTATTTT	CASRETSAVSDTQYF
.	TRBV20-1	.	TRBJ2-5	TGCAGTGAACTCGACAGTGGCAATATTCAGTACTTC	CSELDSGNIQYF
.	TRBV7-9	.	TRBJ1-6	TGTGCCAGCAGCCCGCCCGAGGGGACTAATTCACCCCTCCACTTT	CASSPPEGTNSPLHF
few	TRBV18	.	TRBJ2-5	TGTGCCAGCTCACCAGGAGTCCAAGAGACCCAGTACTTC	CASSPGVQETQYF
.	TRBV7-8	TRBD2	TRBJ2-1	TGTGCCAGCAGCCCCTTACTAGCGGGAGGGCCACGAGGGGATGAGCAGTTCTTC	CASSPLLAGGPRGDEQFF
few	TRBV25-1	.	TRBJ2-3	TGTGCCAGCAGTCTACCGTCAGTTACTGATACGCAGTATTTT	CASSLPSVTDTQYF
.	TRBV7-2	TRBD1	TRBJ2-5	TGTGCCAGCAGCTCGAGACAGGGGGCCCGAGAGACCCAGTACTTC	CASSSRQGARETQYF
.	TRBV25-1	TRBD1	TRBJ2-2	TGTGCCAGCAGAGGGGACAGGGCCGCCGGGGAGCTGTTTTTT	CASRGDRAAGELFF
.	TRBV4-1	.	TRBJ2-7	TGCGCCAGCAGCCAAGAAGGTGTAGGAGAGCAGTACTTC	CASSQEGVGEQYF
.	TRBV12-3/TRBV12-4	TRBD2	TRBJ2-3	TGTGCCAGCAGTTTACCAGCGGGAACGGATACGCAGTATTTT	CASSLPAGTDTQYF
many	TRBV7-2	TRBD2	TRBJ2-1	TGTGCCAGCAGCTTACAAGCGGGAGCCATCAATGAGCAGTTCTTC	CASSLQAGAINEQFF
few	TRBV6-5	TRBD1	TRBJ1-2	TGTGCCAGCAGTACCGGACAGGGGGCTAACTATGGCTACACCTTC	CASSTGQGANYGYTF
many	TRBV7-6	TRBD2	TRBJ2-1	TGTGCCAGCAGCTTAGAAACCTCAATAGCGGGAGCCTACAATGAGCAGTTCTTC	CASSLETSIAGAYNEQFF
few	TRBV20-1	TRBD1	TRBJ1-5	TGCAGTGCTAGGACAGGGGGTAGCTATAGCAATCAGCCCCAGCATTTT	CSARTGGSYSNQPQHF
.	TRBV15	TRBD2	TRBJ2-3	TGTGCCACCAGCAGAGGTTCAGCGGGAGGGCGCACAGATACGCAGTATTTT	CATSRGSAGGRTDTQYF
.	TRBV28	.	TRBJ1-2	TGTGCCAGCAGGCGGGAGGGTGGCTACACCTTC	CASRREGGYTF
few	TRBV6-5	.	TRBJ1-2	TGTGCCAGCAGCAACTACATCTTCGACAGGACTAACTATGGCTACACCTTC	CASSNYIFDRTNYGYTF
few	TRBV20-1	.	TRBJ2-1	TGCTTAGTCCCCCTTTACAATGAGCAGTTCTTC	CLVPLYNEQFF
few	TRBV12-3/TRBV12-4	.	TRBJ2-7	TGTGCCAGCACTAGAGGGTACTCCTACGAGCAGTACTTC	CASTRGYSYEQYF
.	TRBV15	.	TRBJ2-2	TGTGCCACCAGCCCTCAAAGGCAGCCGCGCACCGGGGAGCTGTTTTTT	CATSPQRQPRTGELFF
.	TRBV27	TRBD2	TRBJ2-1	TGTGCCAGCAGTTTATGGGCCCCGGGACTAGCGGGAGGATACAATGAGCAGTTCTTC	CASSLWAPGLAGGYNEQFF
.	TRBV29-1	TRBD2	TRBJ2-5	TGCAGCGTTGCCGGGAGGGCCTACGAGACCCAGTACTTC	CSVAGRAYETQYF
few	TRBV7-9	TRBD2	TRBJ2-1	TGTGCCAGCAGGCCACCCCTAGCGGGAGAATCCAATGAGCAGTTCTTC	CASRPPLAGESNEQFF
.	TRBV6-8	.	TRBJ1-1	TGTGCCAGCAGTTACTCGACGCAGGGTGAAGCTTTCTTT	CASSYSTQGEAFF
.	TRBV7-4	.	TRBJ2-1	TGTGCCAGCAGCCCGCGTGGGGGGCTCTACAATGAGCAGTTCTTC	CASSPRGGLYNEQFF
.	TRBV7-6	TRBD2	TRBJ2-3	TGTGCCAGCAGCCAACTAGCGGGAACGCGCACAGATACGCAGTATTTT	CASSQLAGTRTDTQYF
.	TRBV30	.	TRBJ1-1	TGTGCCTGGCGTCCGACAGACACTGAAGCTTTCTTT	CAWRPTDTEAFF
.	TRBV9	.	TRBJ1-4	TGTGCCAGCAGCGTGCAAGCAACTAATGAAAAACTGTTTTTT	CASSVQATNEKLFF
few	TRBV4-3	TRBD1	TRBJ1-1	TGCGCCAGCAGCCAAGATAGGACAGGGAGGAACACTGAAGCTTTCTTT	CASSQDRTGRNTEAFF
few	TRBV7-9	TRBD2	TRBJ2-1	TGTGCCAGCAGCCCCCAGGGTAGCGGGACCTACAATGAGCAGTTCTTC	CASSPQGSGTYNEQFF
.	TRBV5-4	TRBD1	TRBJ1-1	TGTGCCAGCAGCTTGGTGCAGGGGGGCACTGAAGCTTTCTTT	CASSLVQGGTEAFF
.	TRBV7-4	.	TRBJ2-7	TGTGCCAGCAGCTTAGAGGCGGGGTCGGCGAGAGAGCAGTACTTC	CASSLEAGSAREQYF
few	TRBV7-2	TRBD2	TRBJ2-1	TGTGCCAGCAGCTTTAGGACTAGCGGGAGGGGTGAGCAGTTCTTC	CASSFRTSGRGEQFF
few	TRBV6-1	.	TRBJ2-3	TGTGCCAGCAGTGAAGGGGGATGGGCCACAGATACGCAGTATTTT	CASSEGGWATDTQYF
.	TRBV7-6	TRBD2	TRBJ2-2	TGTGCTAGCAGGCTGACTAGCGGGGTGAACACCGGGGAGCTGTTTTTT	CASRLTSGVNTGELFF
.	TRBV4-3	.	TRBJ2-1	TGCGCCAGCAGCCAAGAAATGGGACCCCTTGACAATGAGCAGTTCTTC	CASSQEMGPLDNEQFF
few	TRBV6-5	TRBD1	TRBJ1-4	TGTGCCAGCAGTAATACAGGGGCCAGTAATGAAAAACTGTTTTTT	CASSNTGASNEKLFF
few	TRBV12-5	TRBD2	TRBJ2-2	TGTGCTAGTGGTTTGGTACTCCAACTAGCGGCCAACACCGGGGAGCTGTTTTTT	CASGLVLQLAANTGELFF
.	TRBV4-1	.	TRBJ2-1	TGCGCCAGCAGCCAAGATCCGGTCAATGAGCAGTTCTTC	CASSQDPVNEQFF
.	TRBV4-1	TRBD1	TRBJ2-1	TGCGCCAGCAGCCACGCCGGACAGGGGACGGATGAGCAGTTCTTC	CASSHAGQGTDEQFF